Below, 3 T cell receptor beta chains from the same sample are listed, as sequenced in a study of beta chain features in type 1 diabetes. Study-wide findings and caveats: In every one of the four CD4+ subsets, TCRB CDR3s were moderately but significantly shorter in Type 1 diabetes patients.

The whole isolated RNA underwent reverse transcription, so sequencing captured expressed TCRB transcripts. Sequencing was performed with immunoSEQ multiplex PCR; in TCRdb, only in-frame clones are kept and a portion is missing. The repertoire holds 250,000 or so clones, with about a fifth as singletons. Their cognate antigens are unknown. The specimen was naive CD4+ T cells from blood. These receptors all come from a woman in her thirties or forties with type 1 diabetes.

This clone was counted between two and nine times. The chain has TRBV7-2 and TRBJ2-6, with D possibly being TRBD1 (5 bases). V was pared by 1 base and J by 2 bases, with 9 bases between. The length of the CDR3 is 16 residues. Germline V CDR1 and CDR2: SGHTA, FQGNSA. DNA for the CDR3: TGTGCCAGCAGCTTAGTCGGCAGGGCTGGGGCCAACGTCCTGACTTTC. Protein sequence: CASSLVGRAGANVLTF.

This clone was recorded a few times. This chain uses TRBV7-3 with TRBJ2-2, with D possibly TRBD1 on 5 matching bases. From germline, CDR1 is SGHTA and CDR2 FQGTGA. V lost 5 bases to trimming and J lost 4 bases, with 11 bases between them. The CDR3 covers 14 residues. CDR3 nucleotides: TGTGCCAGCAGCCCAGGGCCAGTCACCGGGGAGCTGTTTTTT. It encodes CASSPGPVTGELFF.

This clone turned up a few times. This chain uses TRBV4-1 with TRBJ2-1, with 12 bases aligning to TRBD2. The germline V gene has CDR1 MGHRA and CDR2 YSYEKL. CDR3 length: 17 residues. J gave up 5 bases and V 1 base, and 6 bases lay outside the gene matches. In DNA, the CDR3 is TGCGCCAGCAGCCAAGGCGCGACTAGCGGGAGACACAATGAGCAGTTCTTC. Amino acid sequence: CASSQGATSGRHNEQFF.